This TCR beta chain emerged from a study of blood T cell repertoires in COVID-19. Study in general: The United States, Italy and Spain provided the acute and convalescent COVID-19 samples.

Per the original data handling: Amplification of reference gene primers was used by the study to estimate nucleated cell counts. Method: immunoSEQ multiplex PCR; TCRdb's copy keeps in-frame clones and lacks some. V and J calls and clone size come straight from that table; D and trimming were deduced from the DNA. In the table there are about 180,000 clones, 80% to 90% of which are singletons. This CDR3 region has 15 residues. The ends were cut back, 5 bases at V and 1 base at J, with 15 bases in the middle. The germline V gene has CDR1 SGHAT and CDR2 FQNNGV. The chain carries TRBV11-2 and TRBJ2-7; possibly TRBD1 for D (6 bases). The sequence was obtained from a man between 18 and 35 years old who had recovered from COVID-19. The sequenced sample consisted of peripheral blood. The CDR3 protein is CASSRSQTGSYEQYF. The CDR3 nucleotides read TGTGCCAGCAGCCGAAGTCAAACAGGGTCCTACGAGCAGTACTTC.